One and the same sample provided the 9 T cell receptor beta chains below, sequenced in a study of shared clonotypes between healthy human individuals. Data came from immunoSEQ multiplex PCR; TCRdb stores just in-frame clones and leaves some out. Among more than 2 million clones listed, 85% to 95% were seen once. Sequenced: naive CD4+ T cells sorted from blood. Subset of the sample: CD45RA+ positively selected. Source of these receptors: a man aged 18 to 29 in good health.

The V and J genes are TRBV6-6 and TRBJ1-2; 7 nucleotides agree with TRBD1. Looked up from germline, CDR1 is MNHNY and CDR2 is SVGAGI (reference sequence). V shed 4 bases and J 4 bases; nucleotides not matched to a gene: 3. The CDR3 covers 13 residues. The CDR3 region has the DNA TGTGCCAGCAGTTTTGGACAGGCCTATGGCTACACCTTC. As protein: CASSFGQAYGYTF.

As concerns this clone: Other nucleotide sequences in the sample specify the same CDR3. The chain recombines TRBV5-1 with TRBJ1-1; D not resolved. Per germline, CDR1 SGHRS and CDR2 YFSETQ. V gave up 0 bases and J gave up 8 bases, with 11 bases separating them. The CDR3 has 13 amino acids. CDR3 in DNA: TGCGCCAGCAGCTTGGAACTGGGAACCGAAGCTTTCTTT. Its protein is CASSLELGTEAFF.

Here the CDR3 DNA reads TGTGCCAGCAGCCTACTAGCTTCAGAGACCCAGTACTTC. This sequence encodes CASSLLASETQYF. The chain carries TRBV5-4 and TRBJ2-5, with D maybe TRBD2 (6 bases). The V and J ends lost 4 bases and 4 bases respectively, with 11 bases between them. CDR1 is SGHNT and CDR2 is YYREEE in the germline V gene (reference sequence). This CDR3 has 13 residues.

The chain joins TRBV4-1 to TRBJ1-5, with D possibly matching TRBD1 (5 bases). This CDR3 spans 17 amino acids. The germline gives CDR1 MGHRA, CDR2 YSYEKL. The V end was cut by 1 base, the J end by 5 bases, with 18 bases between. The DNA for the CDR3 is TGCGCCAGCAGCCAAGCCTCGGCCGGTGGGGGATATCAGCCCCAGCATTTT. It specifies CASSQASAGGGYQPQHF.

J is TRBJ1-3 and V is TRBV4-2; possibly TRBD1 for D (6 bases). The germline gives CDR1 LGHNA, CDR2 YNFKEQ. The CDR3 has 14 amino acids. Trimming cost V 2 bases and J 4 bases, with 9 bases left between them. The CDR3 protein is CASSQSRGGNTIYF. The CDR3 nucleotides are TGTGCCAGCAGCCAATCAAGGGGGGGAAACACCATATATTTT.

The CDR3 spells CASSQGPGLAGNTGELFF. The CDR3 DNA follows: TGCGCCAGCAGCCAGGGGCCTGGACTAGCGGGTAACACCGGGGAGCTGTTTTTT. The chain employs TRBV4-1 and TRBJ2-2; 11 nucleotides agree with TRBD2. Trimming at V came to 3 bases and at J to 2 bases, leaving 8 bases not matched to a gene. The germline gives CDR1 MGHRA, CDR2 YSYEKL. The CDR3 has 18 amino acids.

The chain has TRBV5-4 and TRBJ1-2; possibly TRBD1 for D (5 bases). Looked up from germline, CDR1 is SGHNT and CDR2 is YYREEE (reference sequence). The CDR3 loop spans 15 amino acids. Trimming removed 4 bases at V and 8 bases at J, with 21 bases between. The CDR3: CASSPAGTEHRGYTF. The DNA of the CDR3 is TGTGCCAGCAGCCCAGCCGGGACGGAGCATAGGGGCTACACCTTC.

The chain is built from TRBV7-3 and TRBJ1-2; TRBD1 matches at 8 bases. Germline V gene lookup returns CDR1 SGHTA and CDR2 FQGTGA. This CDR3 is built from 13 residues. V trimming: 5 bases; J trimming: 4 bases; junction bases outside the gene matches: 3. CDR3 in amino acids: CASSVGTGYGYTF. In DNA form, the CDR3 reads TGTGCCAGCAGCGTCGGGACAGGCTATGGCTACACCTTC.

V gene TRBV28 combines with J gene TRBJ2-7, with 7 bases lining up with TRBD2. The J segment lost 2 bases and the V segment lost 6 bases, leaving 4 bases of the junction unmatched. Germline lookup yields CDR1 MDHEN and CDR2 SYDVKM. The CDR3 is 13 amino acids. The CDR3, as DNA: TGTGCCAGCAGCCGTAGCGGGCCCTACGAGCAGTACTTC. Its protein is CASSRSGPYEQYF.